This T cell receptor (beta chain) was documented in a study of blood T cell repertoires in COVID-19. J gave up 10 bases and V 0 bases, and 8 bases lay outside the gene matches. Germline-derived CDR1 and CDR2 are SGHTA and FQGNSA. This CDR3 is 16 amino acids long. This table comes from immunoSEQ multiplex PCR, and its TCRdb copy is limited to in-frame clones, with some not included. Altogether around 330,000 clones are present, about 87% being singletons, with the ten largest covering 8% to 9%. The chain recombines TRBV7-2 with TRBJ1-6, with TRBD1 matching over 8 bases. The sequencing input was PBMCs or T cells enriched from blood (not recorded which). The receptor was isolated from a young woman who had recovered from COVID-19. The CDR3 protein is CASSLAGQGEGSPLHF. CDR3 nucleotides: TGTGCCAGCAGCTTAGCCGGACAGGGAGAAGGATCACCCCTCCACTTT. Variable domain in full (rest from reference TRBV7-2 and TRBJ1-6): GAGVSQSPSNKVTEKGKDVELRCDPISGHTALYWYRQSLGQGLEFLIYFQGNSAPDKSGLPSDRFSAERTGGSVSTLTIQRTQQEDSAVYLCASSLAGQGEGSPLHFGNGTRLTVT.